These 9 T cell receptor beta chains came from one sample sequenced in a study of regulatory T cells in long-lasting Graves disease (dated by TCRdb to the early 2020s). Libraries were built with multiplex PCR. Data came from an Illumina HiSeq 4000. CDR3 regions were amplified by Arm-PCR with iRepertoire HTBI primers to construct TCR beta libraries. TCRdb cleaned the public reads at Q25 with fastp, built clones with MiXCR and kept in-frame beta chains. Each entry merges the rows of one CDR3 protein and shows their most common DNA and genes. The sample table lists 350,000 to 450,000 distinct CDR3 sequences, 16% of them with a count of one. Just under 30% of the sample comes from the top ten. The time point label corresponds to: newly diagnosed GD, antithyroid drugs for less than 3 months. For both TCR sequencing and RNA sequencing, RNA was extracted from PBMCs using TRIzol. In addition, the sample was reused for a study of T cells in Graves' hyperthyroidism and ophthalmopathy.

The starting material was peripheral blood mononuclear cells (PBMCs), obtained at new diagnosis, from a patient treated with antithyroid drugs. The receptors shown here come from a man aged 35 to 55 with Graves disease. Donor details come from another sample of the same person, matched by shared clones.

This clonotype was observed at least ten times. The rearrangement uses TRBV7-9 and TRBJ2-3; 8 bases map to TRBD2. Germline V gene data show CDR1 as SEHNR and CDR2 as FQNEAQ (reference sequence). The V and J ends lost 4 bases and 1 base, in that order; junction bases with no gene match: 4. This CDR3 spans 15 amino acids. Here the CDR3 reads CASSWGSGGTDTQYF. CDR3 DNA sequence: TGTGCCAGCAGCTGGGGTAGCGGGGGCACAGATACGCAGTATTTT.

This clonotype was seen at least ten times. V is TRBV24-1 and J is TRBJ2-3; TRBD2 might be the D (5 bases). The CDR3 totals 17 residues. Germline lookup yields CDR1 KGHDR and CDR2 SFDVKD. Trimming removed 4 bases from V and 5 bases from J, with 21 bases in between. The CDR3 protein is CATSDRTRPEGVDTQYF. The CDR3, as DNA: TGTGCCACCAGTGACCGGACTCGCCCAGAGGGAGTAGATACGCAGTATTTT.

The CDR3 nucleotides are TGCGCCAGCAGCCAAGTCGGGGGATTCTACAATGAGCAGTTCTTC. Protein: CASSQVGGFYNEQFF. V and J are TRBV5-1 and TRBJ2-1, with D perhaps matching TRBD2 (6 bases). This CDR3 has 15 amino acids. V lost 4 bases to trimming and J lost 3 bases, with 14 bases between them. Germline V gives CDR1 SGHRS, CDR2 YFSETQ.

This clonotype was found a few times. The J gene is TRBJ2-7, the V gene TRBV5-6; the D gene could be TRBD1 or TRBD2 (5 bases each). The germline V and J ends were trimmed by 4 bases and 3 bases, with 14 bases remaining between them. The CDR3 has 14 residues. Germline-derived CDR1 and CDR2 are SGHDT and YYEEEE. CDR3 DNA sequence: TGTGCCAGCAGCCCGTCCGGGGCCGTCTACGAGCAGTACTTC. Translating it yields CASSPSGAVYEQYF. The full variable domain, its missing parts supplied by reference TRBV5-6 and TRBJ2-7, is DAGVTQSPTHLIKTRGQQVTLRCSPKSGHDTVSWYQQALGQGPQFIFQYYEEEERQRGNFPDRFSGHQFPNYSSELNVNALLLGDSALYLCASSPSGAVYEQYFGPGTRLTVT.

This clonotype was counted many times. The chain carries TRBV28 and TRBJ2-7; 8 nucleotides agree with TRBD1. The germline CDR1 and CDR2 sequences are MDHEN and SYDVKM. The length of the CDR3 is 13 residues. The V segment lost 6 bases and the J segment 3 bases; nucleotides outside the gene matches: 4. The CDR3 protein is CASRTGQVYEQYF. The CDR3 DNA reads as TGTGCCAGCAGAACGGGACAGGTCTACGAGCAGTACTTC.

Ten or more counts support this clonotype. This chain links TRBV5-1 with TRBJ1-4; D gene ambiguous. Trimming took 0 bases from V and 7 from J, leaving 10 bases between them. Germline CDR1 SGHRS, CDR2 YFSETQ. CDR3 size: 14 residues. The CDR3 DNA sequence: TGCGCCAGCAGCTTGGTAACGGGCGGTGAAAAACTGTTTTTT. Its protein is CASSLVTGGEKLFF.

This clonotype was counted many times. The V call is TRBV29-1, the J call TRBJ2-7; D assignment may be TRBD1 or TRBD2 (5 bases each). Germline V gene lookup returns CDR1 SQVTM and CDR2 ANQGSEA. The CDR3 length is 13 residues. Trimming took 4 bases from V and 2 from J, leaving 12 bases between them. CDR3 bases: TGCAGCGTTGTAAGGGACGGCACCTACGAGCAGTACTTC. Its translation is CSVVRDGTYEQYF.

This clonotype appeared many times. CDR3 amino acids: CASTRGQGTSPLHF. As DNA, the CDR3 is TGTGCCAGCACCAGAGGACAGGGAACGTCACCCCTCCACTTT. V gene TRBV3-1 combines with J gene TRBJ1-6; TRBD1 aligns across 8 bases. The CDR3 length is 14 residues. Germline V gives CDR1 LGHDT, CDR2 YNNKEL (reference sequence). The V segment lost 7 bases and the J segment 10 bases; nucleotides outside the gene matches: 9.

This clonotype has only a few counts. The chain recombines TRBV5-4 with TRBJ2-5, with 9 nucleotides matching TRBD2. The CDR3 runs 15 residues. The germline V gene has CDR1 SGHNT and CDR2 YYREEE (reference sequence). The trim removed 1 base at V and 4 bases at J, leaving 5 bases unmatched. The CDR3 region has the DNA TGTGCCAGCAGCTTGCCTAGCGGGGAACCAGAGACCCAGTACTTC. Encoded protein: CASSLPSGEPETQYF.